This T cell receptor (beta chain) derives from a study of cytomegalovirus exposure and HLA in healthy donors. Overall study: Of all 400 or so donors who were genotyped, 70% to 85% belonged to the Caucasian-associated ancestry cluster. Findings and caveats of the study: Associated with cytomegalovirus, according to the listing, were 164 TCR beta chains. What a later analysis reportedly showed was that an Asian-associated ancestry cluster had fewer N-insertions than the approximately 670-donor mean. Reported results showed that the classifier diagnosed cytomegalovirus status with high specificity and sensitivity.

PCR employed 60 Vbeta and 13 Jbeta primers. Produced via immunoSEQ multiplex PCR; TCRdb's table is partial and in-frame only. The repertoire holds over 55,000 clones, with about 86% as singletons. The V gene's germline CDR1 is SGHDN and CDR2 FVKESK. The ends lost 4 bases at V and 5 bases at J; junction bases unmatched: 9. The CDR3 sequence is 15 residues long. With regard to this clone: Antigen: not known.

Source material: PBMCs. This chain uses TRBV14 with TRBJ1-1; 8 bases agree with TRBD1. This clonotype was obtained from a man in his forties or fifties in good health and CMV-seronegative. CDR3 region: CASSRLQGGRTEAFF. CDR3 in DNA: TGTGCCAGCAGCCGGTTACAGGGGGGTAGGACTGAAGCTTTCTTT.